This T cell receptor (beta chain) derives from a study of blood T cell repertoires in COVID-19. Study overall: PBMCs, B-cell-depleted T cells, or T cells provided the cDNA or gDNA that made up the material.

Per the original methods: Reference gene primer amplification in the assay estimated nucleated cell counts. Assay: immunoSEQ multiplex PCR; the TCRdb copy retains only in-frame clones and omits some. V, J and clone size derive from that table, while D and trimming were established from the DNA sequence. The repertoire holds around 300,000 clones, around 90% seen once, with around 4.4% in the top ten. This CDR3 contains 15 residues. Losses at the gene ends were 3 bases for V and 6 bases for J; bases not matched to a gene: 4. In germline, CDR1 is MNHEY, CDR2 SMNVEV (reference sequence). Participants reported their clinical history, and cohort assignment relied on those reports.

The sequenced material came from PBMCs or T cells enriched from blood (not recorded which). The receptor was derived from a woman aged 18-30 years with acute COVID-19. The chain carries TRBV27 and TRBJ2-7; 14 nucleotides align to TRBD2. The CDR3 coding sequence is TGTGCCAGCAGTTTTCAGGGACTAGCGGGAGTCGAGCAGTACTTC. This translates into CASSFQGLAGVEQYF.